The next 29 T cell receptor beta chains were all read from a single sample in a study of T-cell reconstitution after alpha-beta-depleted transplantation in children (TCRdb year 2016). Receptor libraries were prepared by PCR. These reads were obtained on an Illumina HiSeq 2500. Molecular barcoding was employed in the preparation of TCR libraries, with unique molecular identifiers being used to normalize TCRbeta repertoire quantification. The public reads were quality trimmed at Q25 with fastp and then assembled into clones with MiXCR by TCRdb, keeping productive beta chains. Each entry merges the rows of one CDR3 protein and shows their most common DNA and genes. The sample table shows tens of thousands of distinct CDR3 sequences, and about 9.3% are seen once. The ten most abundant clones make up 25% to 30% of the sample. The meaning of the sample's time point label: day 60 (about 2 months) after transplantation. The label giving this sample's treatment or condition can be read as: allogeneic hematopoietic cell transplantation with graft depleted of TCRalphabeta T cells and CD19 B cells.

The material sequenced was PBMCs, mostly from graft donor cells, taken 60 days after TCRalphabeta/CD19-depleted stem cell transplant. The source of these receptors is a male patient aged 2-15 years who had a stem cell transplant for chronic granulomatous disease, so the T cells may come from the graft donor.

This clonotype was seen at least ten times. The chain has TRBV25-1 and TRBJ2-7; possibly TRBD1 or TRBD2 for D (5 bases each). From germline, CDR1 is MGHDK and CDR2 SYGVNS. V was pared by 9 bases and J by 2 bases, with 11 bases between. CDR3 length: 12 residues. CDR3 protein: CASGGNPYEQYF. CDR3 nucleotide sequence: TGTGCCAGTGGGGGAAACCCCTACGAGCAGTACTTC.

This clonotype was observed many times. This chain uses TRBV29-1 with TRBJ1-1; D not certain. The CDR3 contains 11 residues. In germline, CDR1 is SQVTM, CDR2 ANQGSEA. V lost 3 bases, J lost 4 bases, and 6 bases lay in between. The CDR3 nucleotides read TGCAGCGTTGAGTCGGGCACTGAAGCTTTCTTT. The encoded protein is CSVESGTEAFF.

This clonotype has ten or more counts. The chain employs TRBV11-2 and TRBJ2-3; the D is unclear. Germline-derived CDR1 and CDR2 are SGHAT and FQNNGV. The CDR3 runs to 13 residues. V was shortened by 2 bases and J by 3 bases, with 6 bases between the two germline ends. The CDR3 loop is CASSLIVTDTQYF. DNA for the CDR3: TGTGCCAGCAGCTTAATCGTAACAGATACGCAGTATTTT.

This clonotype was counted many times. V usage is TRBV21-1 and J usage is TRBJ2-5. TRBV21-1 constitutes a pseudogene. The CDR3 length is 12 residues. The CDR3: CASSKRSETQYF. Written as DNA, the CDR3 is TGTGCCAGCAGCAAACGTTCGGAGACCCAGTACTTC.

V and J are TRBV6-5 and TRBJ2-3; D gene ambiguous. The CDR3 has 13 amino acids. Trimming shortened V by 8 bases and J by 2 bases, and 11 bases separated the two germline ends. Germline lookup yields CDR1 MNHEY and CDR2 SVGAGI. DNA for the CDR3: TGTGCCAGCCATAGTACCTACACAGATACGCAGTATTTT. This codes for CASHSTYTDTQYF.

This clonotype was counted at least ten times. The J gene is TRBJ2-7, the V gene TRBV27; 12 bases line up with TRBD2. The CDR3 loop spans 13 amino acids. The germline V gene has CDR1 MNHEY and CDR2 SMNVEV (reference sequence). The V and J ends lost 9 bases and 4 bases, in that order; junction bases with no gene match: 4. CDR3: CASSSGRGYEQYF. CDR3 bases: TGTGCCAGTTCTAGCGGGAGGGGTTACGAGCAGTACTTC.

V usage is TRBV6-5 and J usage is TRBJ1-2; 9 bases match TRBD1. The CDR3 is 15 amino acids. Germline-derived CDR1 and CDR2 are MNHEY and SVGAGI. With 1 base clipped from V and 6 bases from J, the junction kept 6 bases outside the gene matches. The CDR3 bases are TGTGCCAGCAGTTACTTACAGGGGGCCCTAAATGGCTACACCTTC. This encodes CASSYLQGALNGYTF.

This sequence joins TRBV3-1 and TRBJ2-7; 7 bases agree with TRBD1. The CDR3 is 15 amino acids. V was clipped by 6 bases and J by 2 bases; unmatched bases: 10. Germline V gene data show CDR1 as LGHDT and CDR2 as YNNKEL (reference sequence). As DNA, the CDR3 is TGTGCCAGCAGGTCCAACAGGGGAAAGGCCTACGAGCAGTACTTC. Translation gives CASRSNRGKAYEQYF.

This clonotype was seen many times. The DNA for the CDR3 is TGTGCCAGCAGTTACGCCGGGACTAGCGGTGCCTCCAAAATAAATGAGCAGTTCTTC. This translates into CASSYAGTSGASKINEQFF. The V gene is TRBV6-5, the J gene TRBJ2-1; 11 bases are a match to TRBD2. The CDR3 is 19 residues long. Germline loops: CDR1 MNHEY, CDR2 SVGAGI. V shed 2 bases and J 7 bases; nucleotides not matched to a gene: 16.

This clonotype was recorded many times. The junction shows a germline mismatch at one end, possibly a read error. The V call is TRBV6-1, the J call TRBJ1-3, with 8 bases that match TRBD1. The germline gives CDR1 MNHNS, CDR2 SASEGT. CDR3 length: 14 residues. Here the CDR3 DNA reads TGTGCCAGCAATGAAGGACAGGGAGGAAACACCATATATTTT. This sequence encodes CASNEGQGGNTIYF.

This clonotype has at least ten counts. This chain connects TRBV5-5 to TRBJ1-1; no clear D. V lost 1 base, J lost 1 base, and 8 bases lay in between. There are 14 residues in the CDR3. Germline V lookup: CDR1 SGHKS, CDR2 YYEKEE (reference sequence). The DNA for the CDR3 is TGTGCCAGCAGCTTGCTTAAGGGGAACACTGAAGCTTTCTTT. Its translation: CASSLLKGNTEAFF.

This clonotype was seen more than once but under ten times. This chain uses TRBV19 with TRBJ1-1; tentative D call: TRBD1 (6 bases). The CDR3 extends over 16 amino acids. Trimming left V 2 bases short and J 0 bases short, with 13 bases between. CDR1 is LNHDA, CDR2 SQIVND, per germline (reference sequence). Here the CDR3 reads CASSISGQTMNTEAFF. Here the CDR3 DNA reads TGTGCCAGTAGTATATCCGGACAGACCATGAACACTGAAGCTTTCTTT. The variable domain in full, with the rest retrieved from reference TRBV19 and TRBJ1-1, is DGGITQSPKYLFRKEGQNVTLSCEQNLNHDAMYWYRQDPGQGLRLIYYSQIVNDFQKGDIAEGYSVSREKKESFPLTVTSAQKNPTAFYLCASSISGQTMNTEAFFGQGTRLTVV.

This clonotype has a count of ten or more. The chain links TRBV24-1 to TRBJ2-1; a possible D gene is TRBD2 (6 bases). Per germline, CDR1 KGHDR and CDR2 SFDVKD. The CDR3 is made up of 17 amino acids. The V gene lost 4 bases and the J gene lost 1 base, with 16 bases spanning the gap. The CDR3, as DNA: TGTGCCACCAGTGACCCAAATAGCGGTAATTCCTACAATGAGCAGTTCTTC. This encodes CATSDPNSGNSYNEQFF.

In this sample, this clonotype turned up many times. J is TRBJ2-5 and V is TRBV20-1, with no clear D. The CDR3 runs to 11 residues. The ends were cut back, 0 bases at V and 6 bases at J, with 5 bases in the middle. The germline V gene has CDR1 DFQATT and CDR2 SNEGSKA (reference sequence). CDR3 sequence: CSARDVQTQYF. The CDR3 bases are TGCAGTGCTAGAGATGTGCAGACCCAGTACTTC.

This clonotype appeared many times. The chain combines TRBV5-1 with TRBJ2-1, with D tentatively TRBD2 (5 bases). The V end lost 0 bases, the J end lost 10 bases, and 11 bases lay between the germline ends. The germline CDR1 and CDR2 sequences are SGHRS and YFSETQ. The CDR3 length is 13 residues. The CDR3 sequence is CASSLAEGLEQFF. CDR3 DNA: TGCGCCAGCAGCTTGGCCGAGGGCTTGGAGCAGTTCTTC.

This clonotype was found many times. V is TRBV5-1 and J is TRBJ2-2, with 7 positions matching TRBD2. Germline CDR1 reads SGHRS; CDR2 reads YFSETQ. The CDR3 has 15 amino acids. Trimming at V came to 0 bases and at J to 4 bases, leaving 3 bases not matched to a gene. In DNA, the CDR3 is TGCGCCAGCAGCTTGGCGGGACTAACCACCGGGGAGCTGTTTTTT. It yields the protein CASSLAGLTTGELFF.

This clonotype was counted at least ten times. The chain carries TRBV20-1 and TRBJ2-4, with D tentatively TRBD1 (5 bases). Germline assignment: CDR1 DFQATT and CDR2 SNEGSKA (reference sequence). CDR3 length equals 19 residues. V was pared by 6 bases and J by 8 bases, with 35 bases between. The CDR3 is CSAPKAQGSLHSTFDIQYF. The CDR3 nucleotides are TGCAGTGCACCAAAGGCCCAGGGCTCTTTGCATAGCACCTTCGACATTCAGTACTTC.

This clonotype was seen many times. The V and J genes are TRBV6-1 and TRBJ2-7; 7 positions agree with TRBD2. The CDR3 has 16 residues. CDR1 is MNHNS and CDR2 is SASEGT in the germline V gene. Trimming took 5 bases from V and 2 from J; bases not matched to a gene: 12. For the CDR3, the DNA is TGTGCCAGCAGTCCCCAACGGACTAGGGAGGCCTACGAGCAGTACTTC. It is translated as CASSPQRTREAYEQYF.

This clonotype showed up just a few times. The chain links TRBV18 to TRBJ1-1; D is undetermined. The germline V gene has CDR1 KGHSH and CDR2 LQKENI. Trimming took off 3 bases at V and 0 bases at J, with 8 bases between the two ends. The CDR3 is 14 amino acids. CDR3 nucleotides: TGTGCCAGCTCACCGTCCCTCATGAACACTGAAGCTTTCTTT. Protein product: CASSPSLMNTEAFF.

At least ten counts were recorded for this clonotype. V gene TRBV9 combines with J gene TRBJ2-4; a weak D match, TRBD2 (5 bases). Looked up from germline, CDR1 is SGDLS and CDR2 is YYNGEE. There are 12 residues in the CDR3. The V gene lost 0 bases and the J gene lost 8 bases, with 6 bases spanning the gap. CDR3 in DNA: TGTGCCAGCAGCGTAGACGGGGACATTCAGTACTTC. This encodes CASSVDGDIQYF.

The table lists this clonotype with many counts. The chain joins TRBV12-3 or TRBV12-4 to TRBJ2-7; no definite D call. This CDR3 is built from 13 residues. Between the trimmed V and J ends, which lost 7 bases and 0 bases, there was a span of 10 bases. Here the CDR3 reads CASTPRSSYEQYF. DNA of the CDR3: TGTGCCAGCACCCCCCGGAGCTCCTACGAGCAGTACTTC.

This clonotype was counted only a few times. This chain joins TRBV4-3 and TRBJ1-6; D is unclear. The V end was cut by 0 bases, the J end by 7 bases, with 19 bases between. The CDR3 extends over 18 amino acids. Per germline, CDR1 LGHNA and CDR2 YSLEER. CDR3 sequence reads: CASSQDLIGGLFNSPLHF. For the CDR3, the DNA is TGCGCCAGCAGCCAAGATTTAATTGGCGGACTGTTCAATTCACCCCTCCACTTT.

The chain employs TRBV20-1 and TRBJ2-3, with 11 bases that match TRBD1. CDR3 length: 16 amino acids. The V gene's germline CDR1 is DFQATT and CDR2 SNEGSKA (reference sequence). V trimming: 0 bases; J trimming: 2 bases; junction bases outside the gene matches: 4. The CDR3 DNA reads TGCAGTGCTAGAGATGGGACAGGGGGGATCACAGATACGCAGTATTTT. Its protein product is CSARDGTGGITDTQYF.

This clonotype was recorded many times. This chain links TRBV6-5 with TRBJ2-3, with 7 nucleotides matching TRBD2. The CDR3 extends over 15 amino acids. Trimming took 4 bases from V and 5 from J; bases not matched to a gene: 9. The germline V gene has CDR1 MNHEY and CDR2 SVGAGI. The CDR3: CASSSRRGKVDTQYF. DNA of the CDR3: TGTGCCAGCAGTTCACGGCGGGGGAAGGTAGATACGCAGTATTTT.

This clonotype occurred many times. The V gene is TRBV28, the J gene TRBJ1-4, with 11 bases aligning to TRBD1. CDR3 length: 14 residues. Germline values: CDR1 MDHEN, CDR2 SYDVKM. V shed 6 bases and J 7 bases; nucleotides not matched to a gene: 4. CDR3 in DNA: TGTGCCAGCAGGATGGACAGGGGGCGTGAAAAACTGTTTTTT. As protein: CASRMDRGREKLFF. Looking up the rest from reference TRBV28 and TRBJ1-4 gives the full variable domain: DVKVTQSSRYLVKRTGEKVFLECVQDMDHENMFWYRQDPGLGLRLIYFSYDVKMKEKGDIPEGYSVSREKKERFSLILESASTNQTSMYLCASRMDRGREKLFFGSGTQLSVL.

V and J are TRBV18 and TRBJ1-1; D remains ambiguous. The CDR3 runs 16 residues. The ends were cut back, 2 bases at V and 1 base at J, with 14 bases in the middle. Per the germline V gene, CDR1 is KGHSH and CDR2 is LQKENI. CDR3 coding DNA: TGTGCCAGCTCACCAGTCCGGGTACCTACGAACACTGAAGCTTTCTTT. Its protein is CASSPVRVPTNTEAFF.

This clonotype was found a few times. The genes are TRBV20-1 and TRBJ1-2; D ambiguous. V lost 3 bases to trimming and J lost 0 bases, with 8 bases between them. The germline V gene encodes CDR1 DFQATT and CDR2 SNEGSKA (reference sequence). The CDR3 contains 13 residues. The CDR3 sequence is CSASFGPNYGYTF. CDR3 in DNA: TGCAGTGCTAGTTTTGGGCCTAACTATGGCTACACCTTC.

This clonotype was seen ten or more times. CDR3 sequence (DNA): TGCAGTGCCAAGACGGGACTAGACACAAACATTCAGTACTTC. Protein sequence: CSAKTGLDTNIQYF. The V gene is TRBV20-1, the J gene TRBJ2-4, with 8 bases matching TRBD2. The CDR3 runs 14 residues. V lost 6 bases and J lost 6; bases outside the gene matches: 10. Germline V gene data show CDR1 as DFQATT and CDR2 as SNEGSKA (reference sequence).

This clonotype was seen only a few times. This sequence joins TRBV9 and TRBJ2-3, with TRBD2 matching over 8 bases. CDR1 SGDLS and CDR2 YYNGEE come from the germline V gene. The CDR3 sequence is 16 residues long. V dropped 4 bases and J dropped 6; count of bases not matched to a gene: 13. The CDR3 bases are TGTGCCAGCAGCCTCCTGGGTAGCGGGACTTTGGATACGCAGTATTTT. Translation gives CASSLLGSGTLDTQYF. Using reference TRBV9 and TRBJ2-3 for the parts outside the CDR3, the full variable domain is DSGVTQTPKHLITATGQRVTLRCSPRSGDLSVYWYQQSLDQGLQFLIQYYNGEERAKGNILERFSAQQFPDLHSELNLSSLELGDSALYFCASSLLGSGTLDTQYFGPGTRLTVL.